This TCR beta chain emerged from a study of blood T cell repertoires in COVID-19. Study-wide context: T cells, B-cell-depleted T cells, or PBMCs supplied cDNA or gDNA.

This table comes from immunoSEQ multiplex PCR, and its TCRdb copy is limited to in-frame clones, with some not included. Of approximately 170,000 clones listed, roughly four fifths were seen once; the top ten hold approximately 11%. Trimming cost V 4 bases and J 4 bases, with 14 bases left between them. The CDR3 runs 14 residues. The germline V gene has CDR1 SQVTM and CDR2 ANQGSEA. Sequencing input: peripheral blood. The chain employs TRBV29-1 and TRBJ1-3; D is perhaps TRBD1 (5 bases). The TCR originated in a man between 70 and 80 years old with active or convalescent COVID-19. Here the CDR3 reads CSVVEGAPGNTIYF. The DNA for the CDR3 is TGCAGCGTTGTAGAAGGGGCGCCCGGAAACACCATATATTTT.